Listed below are T cell receptor beta chains from one sample, sequenced in a study of T-cell memory formation after mild COVID-19. TCRdb re-analysed the 5' RACE reads in MiXCR, keeping a single row per CDR3 protein. Among 580,000 or so distinct CDR3 sequences listed, approximately 15% were seen once. Input material: PBMCs or a T cell subset sorted from them (not recorded which). Receptors were obtained from an adult woman who had mild COVID-19 (a few samples of this study predate the infection). Cell type and time point are not known. CDR3s leave out the opening cysteine and the closing phenylalanine or tryptophan. Each record gives: CDR3 protein, V gene, J gene, CDR3 length.

ASSPWGFPQY	TRBV5-1	TRBJ2-3	10
ASSFVAGGTETQY	TRBV7-2	TRBJ2-5	13
ASSVGLAGEDNEQF	TRBV9	TRBJ2-1	14
ASSHSTARNTEAF	TRBV12-3/TRBV12-4	TRBJ1-1	13
ASSLGMVGHEQF	TRBV5-1	TRBJ2-1	12
ASSIKSLPQF	TRBV19	TRBJ2-1	10
ASSSAGGLYEQY	TRBV7-2	TRBJ2-7	12
SARPSGTANYGYT	TRBV20-1	TRBJ1-2	13
ASSLALAEAF	TRBV7-9	TRBJ1-1	10
ASSLSPYLGQEQETQY	TRBV7-7	TRBJ2-5	16
ASSQELGQGRASGANVLT	TRBV4-3	TRBJ2-6	18
ASILTSGRLDLPF	TRBV7-9	TRBJ2-1	13
ASSLSGRVTDTQY	TRBV27	TRBJ2-3	13
SARGRGDTEAF	TRBV20-1	TRBJ1-1	11
ASSPEGWGAHGYT	TRBV25-1	TRBJ1-2	13
ASRARTDTQY	TRBV7-8	TRBJ2-3	10
ASLSGGARDTQY	TRBV6-1	TRBJ2-3	12
ASSKLAGGTGELF	TRBV6-2/TRBV6-3	TRBJ2-2	13
ASSLGLLREDPGNTIY	TRBV7-9	TRBJ1-3	16
ASSFDRYQETQY	TRBV12-3/TRBV12-4	TRBJ2-5	12
ASNRYRGRGNEQF	TRBV2	TRBJ2-1	13
ATSDAPGGDGYT	TRBV24-1	TRBJ1-2	12
AIRRSSGADTQY	TRBV10-3	TRBJ2-3	12
ASSPDPSEQY	TRBV7-6	TRBJ2-7	10
SVELTSGRVLTINEQF	TRBV29-1	TRBJ2-1	16
ASSTNNQGGKY	TRBV7-9	TRBJ2-3	11
ASSLWDGIGQF	TRBV5-6	TRBJ2-1	11
ASARWDEQF	TRBV2	TRBJ2-1	9
ASSYSGTGWGITEAF	TRBV6-5	TRBJ1-1	15
SASGRGPGYGYT	TRBV20-1	TRBJ1-2	12
ASSLNQGDWETQY	TRBV5-1	TRBJ2-5	13
ASSPQGALLGNIQY	TRBV3-1	TRBJ2-4	14
ASSFSGRTAYNEQF	TRBV27	TRBJ2-1	14
ASSGSGSSTDTQY	TRBV10-2	TRBJ2-3	13
SVIRTGDNTEAF	TRBV29-1	TRBJ1-1	12
SVSGGPDTQY	TRBV29-1	TRBJ2-3	10
SAEDSNYGYT	TRBV20-1	TRBJ1-2	10
ASSQELASGGKETQY	TRBV4-2	TRBJ2-5	15
ASSYRTSGVSSYEQY	TRBV7-9	TRBJ2-7	15
SVRVAGGPGEQY	TRBV29-1	TRBJ2-7	12
ASSVTAGAHEQY	TRBV9	TRBJ2-7	12
ASSPREYGGGVQETQY	TRBV12-3/TRBV12-4	TRBJ2-5	16
ASSPRLAGGSVEQF	TRBV11-3	TRBJ2-1	14
SVEGPATEAF	TRBV29-1	TRBJ1-1	10
ASSSGFPGDGYT	TRBV12-3/TRBV12-4	TRBJ1-2	12
ASSSRGSGNTIY	TRBV7-9	TRBJ1-3	12
ASSISDPYNEQF	TRBV19	TRBJ2-1	12
ASTGTGPEAF	TRBV25-1	TRBJ1-1	10
ASSFRDVSNTEAF	TRBV5-1	TRBJ1-1	13